This TCR beta chain appears in the sequencing data of a study of metastatic and nonmetastatic thyroid tumors. All patients were treatment-naive before thyroid surgery. TCRdb redid the clone calls on the PCR reads using MiXCR. The sample gives over 11,000 clones, more than 20% of which show up once; roughly 7.3% is in the top ten. This clone was counted ten times or more. The CDR3 consists of 16 residues. After removal of 1 base from V and 4 bases from J, the junction contained 7 bases not matched to a gene. In germline, CDR1 is SGHRS, CDR2 YFSETQ. The source is a female donor with papillary thyroid cancer or a benign thyroid nodule (not recorded which). Some clones in this sample may be carry-over from other donors' samples. The J gene is TRBJ2-5, the V gene TRBV5-1, with 10 bases fitting TRBD1. The sequencing input was blood. CDR3 region: CASSLQPGQGPETQYF. CDR3 nucleotide sequence: TGCGCCAGCAGCTTGCAACCGGGACAGGGGCCAGAGACCCAGTACTTC.